The 4 T cell receptor beta chains listed next were all sequenced from one sample in a study of T cell clones after liver transplantation. Libraries were prepared by immunoSEQ multiplex PCR; TCRdb keeps only in-frame clonotypes and omits some of them. Among 20,000 to 25,000 clones, approximately 93% were seen once, and the ten largest hold approximately 25%. The source was CD8+ T cells from blood, collected less than 26 months after liver transplant. The origin of the receptors is a human patient who received a liver transplant. Some T cells may be supplied by the graft donor.

This clone has a single count. This chain joins TRBV30 and TRBJ2-3; TRBD1 or TRBD2 may be the D gene (7 bases each). The CDR3 runs 14 residues. Trimming cost V 0 bases and J 6 bases, with 13 bases left between them. Germline CDR1 GTSNPN, CDR2 SVGIG (reference sequence). In nucleotides, the CDR3 is TGTGCCTGGAGTGTCAGGGGGGGCGTTGATACGCAGTATTTT. Translation gives CAWSVRGGVDTQYF.

The genes are TRBV27 and TRBJ2-7; 7 nucleotides line up with TRBD1. Germline trimming cut 5 bases from V and 2 bases from J; bases unmatched to any gene: 9. Germline lookup yields CDR1 MNHEY and CDR2 SMNVEV (reference sequence). CDR3 length: 15 amino acids. The CDR3 protein is CASSARQGAAYEQYF. The CDR3 coding sequence is TGTGCCAGCAGTGCACGACAGGGTGCGGCCTACGAGCAGTACTTC.

V and J are TRBV27 and TRBJ2-7; the match to TRBD2 covers 10 bases. The length of the CDR3 is 15 residues. Germline values: CDR1 MNHEY, CDR2 SMNVEV (reference sequence). V shed 2 bases and J 7 bases; nucleotides not matched to a gene: 8. CDR3 sequence: CASSLRAGGPGEQYF. In DNA form, the CDR3 reads TGTGCCAGCAGTTTAAGAGCGGGAGGGCCGGGAGAGCAGTACTTC.

Relative to its sample, this clone is large. This rearrangement joins TRBV19 to TRBJ2-7; tentative D call: TRBD1 (6 bases). CDR1 and CDR2 from the germline V gene are LNHDA and SQIVND (reference sequence). Trimming removed 3 bases at V and 3 bases at J, with 15 bases between. CDR3 length equals 15 residues. As DNA, the CDR3 is TGTGCCAGTAGTATGGGAAGGGGGTCCCTCTACGAGCAGTACTTC. Amino acid sequence: CASSMGRGSLYEQYF.